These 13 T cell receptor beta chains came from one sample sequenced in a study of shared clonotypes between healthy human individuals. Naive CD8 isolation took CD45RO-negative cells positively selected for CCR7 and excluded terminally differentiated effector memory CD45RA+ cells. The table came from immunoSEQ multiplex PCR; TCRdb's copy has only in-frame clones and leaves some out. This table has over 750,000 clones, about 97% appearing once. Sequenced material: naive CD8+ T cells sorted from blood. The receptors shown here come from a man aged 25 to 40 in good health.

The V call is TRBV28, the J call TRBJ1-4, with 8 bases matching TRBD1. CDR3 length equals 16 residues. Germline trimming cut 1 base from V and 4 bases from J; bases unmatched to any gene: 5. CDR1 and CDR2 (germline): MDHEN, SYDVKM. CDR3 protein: CASSLFLGQVNEKLFF. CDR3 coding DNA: TGTGCCAGCAGTTTATTTTTGGGACAGGTTAATGAAAAACTGTTTTTT.

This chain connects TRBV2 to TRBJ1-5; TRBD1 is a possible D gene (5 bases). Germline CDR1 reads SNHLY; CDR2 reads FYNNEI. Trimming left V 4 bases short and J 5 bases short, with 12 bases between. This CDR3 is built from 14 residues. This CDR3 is CASSAGLWDQPQHF. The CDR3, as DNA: TGTGCCAGCAGTGCAGGGCTTTGGGATCAGCCCCAGCATTTT. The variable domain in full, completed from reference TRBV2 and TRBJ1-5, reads EPEVTQTPSHQVTQMGQEVILRCVPISNHLYFYWYRQILGQKVEFLVSFYNNEISEKSEIFDDQFSVERPDGSNFTLKIRSTKLEDSAMYFCASSAGLWDQPQHFGDGTRLSIL.

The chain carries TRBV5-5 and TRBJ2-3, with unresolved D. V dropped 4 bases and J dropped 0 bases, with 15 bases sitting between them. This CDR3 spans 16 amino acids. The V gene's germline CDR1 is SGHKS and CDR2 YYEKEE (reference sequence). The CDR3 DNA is TGTGCCAGCAGCGACCGGACGGTGACTAGCACAGATACGCAGTATTTT. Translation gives CASSDRTVTSTDTQYF. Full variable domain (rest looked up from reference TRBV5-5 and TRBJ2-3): DAGVTQSPTHLIKTRGQQVTLRCSPISGHKSVSWYQQVLGQGPQFIFQYYEKEERGRGNFPDRFSARQFPNYSSELNVNALLLGDSALYLCASSDRTVTSTDTQYFGPGTRLTVL.

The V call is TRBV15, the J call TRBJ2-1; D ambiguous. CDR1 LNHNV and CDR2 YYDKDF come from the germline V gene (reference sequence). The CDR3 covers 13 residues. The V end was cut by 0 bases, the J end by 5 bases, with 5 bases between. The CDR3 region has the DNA TGTGCCACCAGCAGAGATTGGGACAATGAGCAGTTCTTC. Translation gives CATSRDWDNEQFF.

The CDR3 protein is CASSIGGSSYEQYF. Written as DNA, the CDR3 is TGTGCCAGCAGCATCGGGGGTAGCTCCTACGAGCAGTACTTC. This chain links TRBV5-6 with TRBJ2-7; TRBD2 might be the D (6 bases). This CDR3 is 14 amino acids long. Per germline, CDR1 SGHDT and CDR2 YYEEEE. The ends were cut back, 4 bases at V and 0 bases at J, with 11 bases in the middle.

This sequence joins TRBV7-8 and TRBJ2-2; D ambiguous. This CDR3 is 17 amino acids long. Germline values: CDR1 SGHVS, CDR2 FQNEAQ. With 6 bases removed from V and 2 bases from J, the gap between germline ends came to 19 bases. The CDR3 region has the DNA TGTGCCAGCAGTCCCCGGCTGGCGGTTCAAAACACCGGGGAGCTGTTTTTT. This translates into CASSPRLAVQNTGELFF.

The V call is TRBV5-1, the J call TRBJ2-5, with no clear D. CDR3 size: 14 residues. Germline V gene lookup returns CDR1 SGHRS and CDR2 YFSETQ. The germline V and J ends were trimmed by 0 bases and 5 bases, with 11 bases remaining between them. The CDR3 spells CASSLEGSKETQYF. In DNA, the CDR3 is TGCGCCAGCAGCTTGGAAGGCAGTAAGGAGACCCAGTACTTC.

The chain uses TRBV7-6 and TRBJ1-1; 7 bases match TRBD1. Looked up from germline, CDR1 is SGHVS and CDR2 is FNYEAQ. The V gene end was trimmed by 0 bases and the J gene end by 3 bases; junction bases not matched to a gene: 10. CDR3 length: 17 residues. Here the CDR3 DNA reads TGTGCCAGCAGCTTAGCGACGTGGGCAGGGGGGGACACTGAAGCTTTCTTT. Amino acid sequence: CASSLATWAGGDTEAFF.

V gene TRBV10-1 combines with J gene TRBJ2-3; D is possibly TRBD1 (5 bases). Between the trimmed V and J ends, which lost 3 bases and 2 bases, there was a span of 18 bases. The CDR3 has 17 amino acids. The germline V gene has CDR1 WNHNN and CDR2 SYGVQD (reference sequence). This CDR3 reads CASSDHRIESDTDTQYF. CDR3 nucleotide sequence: TGCGCCAGCAGTGATCACAGGATCGAGTCTGACACAGATACGCAGTATTTT.

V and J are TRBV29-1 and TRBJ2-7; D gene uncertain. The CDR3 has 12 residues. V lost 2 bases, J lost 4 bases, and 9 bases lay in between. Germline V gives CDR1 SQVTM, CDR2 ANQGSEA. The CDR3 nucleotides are TGCAGCGTTGAACTCGGAGTATACGAGCAGTACTTC. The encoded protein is CSVELGVYEQYF.

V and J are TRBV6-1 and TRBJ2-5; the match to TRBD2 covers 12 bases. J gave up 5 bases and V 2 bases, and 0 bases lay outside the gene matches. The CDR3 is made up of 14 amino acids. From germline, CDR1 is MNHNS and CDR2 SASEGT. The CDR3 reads CASSETSGRETQYF. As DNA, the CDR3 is TGTGCCAGCAGTGAAACTAGCGGGAGGGAGACCCAGTACTTC.

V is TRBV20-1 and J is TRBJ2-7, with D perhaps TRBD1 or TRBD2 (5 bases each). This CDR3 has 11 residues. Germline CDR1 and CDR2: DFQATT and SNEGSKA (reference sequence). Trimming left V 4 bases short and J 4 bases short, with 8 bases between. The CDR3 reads CSATWGYEQYF. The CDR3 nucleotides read TGCAGTGCTACGTGGGGGTACGAGCAGTACTTC.

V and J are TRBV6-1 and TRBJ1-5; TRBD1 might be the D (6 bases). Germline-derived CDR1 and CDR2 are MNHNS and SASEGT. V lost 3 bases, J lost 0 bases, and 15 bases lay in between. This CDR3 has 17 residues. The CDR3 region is CASSDTPTGFSNQPQHF. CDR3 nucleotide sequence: TGTGCCAGCAGTGACACACCCACAGGGTTTAGCAATCAGCCCCAGCATTTT.